This T cell receptor beta chain was captured by sequencing in a study of blood T cell repertoires in COVID-19 (dated by TCRdb to 2019 to 2021). For context, the study as a whole: Samples covering the acute and convalescent phases of COVID-19 were provided by collaborators in the United States, Italy and Spain. The material from the prospective study consisted of cDNA or gDNA derived from T cells, B-cell-depleted T cells, or PBMCs. Subjects who had been exposed to COVID-19, were actively infected with it, or had recovered from it provided the deeply sampled blood TCRbeta repertoires that made up the dataset. A freely available public database, intended as a resource for researchers studying the immune response to SARS-CoV-2, is where the repertoires were released. The samples were drawn from the first 160 participants of the ongoing ImmuneRACE study and from 1,254 subjects provided by 6 global collaborators. Nearly every sample came with metadata listing a de-identified subject ID, COVID-19 status, age in years and sex. Where HLA class I and class II types were available, the types were taken from metadata supplied by the sample provider, not from assay-based typing.

Beyond this particular receptor, the publication reports: The quantity of clinical and demographic metadata differed by source and by participant and was supplied without curation.

A remark on this clone: Its binding antigen is unknown. There are no base qualities to consult, and no much larger clone falls within one base.

CDR1 and CDR2, looked up from the germline V gene (reference sequence), are LNHDA and SQIVND. The cysteine opens and the phenylalanine closes a CDR3 of 17 amino acids. The only DNA kept is the CDR3, 51 bases in frame from the first base. Compared with germline, V lacks 5 bases and J lacks 6 bases; bases without a gene match: 16. The immunoSEQ Assay, a bias-controlled multiplex PCR, was used to amplify TCRbeta CDR3 regions from genomic DNA. On the study's bioinformatics: Within the assay, amplification of reference gene primers was used to estimate how many nucleated cells each sample contained. Sequence reads were collapsed and filtered to measure the absolute abundance of every unique TCRbeta CDR3 rearrangement. For each sample, productive Simpson clonality was calculated by taking the square root of Simpson's diversity index across productive rearrangements. Sourced from immuneACCESS, this table was stored by TCRdb with only in-frame sequences that have V and J called. A share of the clones is absent; for the studies checked, an unresolved V gene accounts for under half, and the remainder has no known explanation. V, J and clone size reflect that table, while D and trimming were determined from the DNA. The sample table contains 110,000 to 150,000 clones; only one count was recorded for roughly four fifths of them. Jointly, the top ten make up about 4% of the sample.

Whole blood was collected in K2EDTA tubes by collaborating institutions according to the institutions' own protocols. For TCRbeta analysis, collaborator samples were shipped as frozen whole blood, as isolated PBMCs, or as DNA extracted from either sample type. Specimen: peripheral blood. The receptor was isolated from a woman of 80 years or more with acute or convalescent COVID-19. This chain is built from TRBV19 and TRBJ2-1, and 7 junction bases match TRBD2. The CDR3 reads CASSPNRVGGWGNEQFF. In nucleotide form, the sequence is TGTGCCAGTAGTCCCAATCGGGTCGGGGGGTGGGGCAATGAGCAGTTCTTC.